A selection of T cell receptor beta chains follows, all from one sample in a study of blood T cells in healthy people across ages. MiXCR was run by TCRdb on the 5' RACE reads, yielding one entry per CDR3 protein. This sample yields about 620,000 distinct CDR3 sequences, of which under 65% are seen a single time; about 14% belongs to the top ten. What was sequenced was blood. The source of these receptors is an elderly woman in good health. CDR3s include the opening cysteine and the closing phenylalanine or tryptophan. The order of the fields is J gene, V gene, clone size, D gene, CDR3 protein, CDR3 DNA. D genes are given only for firm matches. Size values are once, few and many counts, or a class for expanded clones, and some rows have none.

j_gene: TRBJ2-1
v_gene: TRBV20-1
abundance: many
d_gene: NA
CDR3aa: CSARAVLSSYNEQFF
CDR3nt: TGCAGTGCTAGAGCGGTTTTGAGCTCCTACAATGAGCAGTTCTTC

j_gene: TRBJ1-1
v_gene: TRBV7-2
abundance: NA
d_gene: NA
CDR3aa: CASSYPGTANTEAFF
CDR3nt: TGTGCCAGCAGCTACCCCGGGACGGCCAACACTGAAGCTTTCTTT

j_gene: TRBJ1-1
v_gene: TRBV29-1
abundance: NA
d_gene: NA
CDR3aa: CSVKGGAFF
CDR3nt: TGCAGCGTTAAAGGGGGTGCTTTCTTT

j_gene: TRBJ2-1
v_gene: TRBV27
abundance: NA
d_gene: TRBD2
CDR3aa: CASSFGGSAKEQFF
CDR3nt: TGTGCCAGCAGTTTTGGCGGGAGCGCTAAGGAGCAGTTCTTC

j_gene: TRBJ2-7
v_gene: TRBV4-2
abundance: NA
d_gene: TRBD2
CDR3aa: CASSQDLSAGDAYEQYF
CDR3nt: TGTGCCAGCAGCCAAGATTTGAGTGCGGGAGACGCCTACGAGCAGTACTTC

j_gene: TRBJ2-1
v_gene: TRBV6-2/TRBV6-3
abundance: NA
d_gene: NA
CDR3aa: CASSSTPSFYEQFF
CDR3nt: TGTGCCAGCAGTTCTACCCCATCCTTCTATGAGCAGTTCTTC

j_gene: TRBJ2-7
v_gene: TRBV10-2
abundance: NA
d_gene: TRBD2
CDR3aa: CASSGAYSGRPYEQYF
CDR3nt: TGCGCCAGCAGTGGGGCCTATAGCGGGAGACCCTACGAGCAGTACTTC

j_gene: TRBJ2-1
v_gene: TRBV18
abundance: NA
d_gene: NA
CDR3aa: CASSPSSVSYNEQFF
CDR3nt: TGTGCCAGCTCACCTTCTAGCGTCTCCTACAATGAGCAGTTCTTC

j_gene: TRBJ2-6
v_gene: TRBV28
abundance: many
d_gene: NA
CDR3aa: CASTPPGHSSSGANVLTF
CDR3nt: TGTGCCAGCACCCCACCGGGACACTCCTCCTCTGGGGCCAACGTCCTGACTTTC

j_gene: TRBJ2-1
v_gene: TRBV5-1
abundance: few
d_gene: TRBD1
CDR3aa: CASSRLPLGTGQNEQFF
CDR3nt: TGCGCCAGCAGCCGCCTACCCCTCGGGACAGGGCAAAATGAGCAGTTCTTC

j_gene: TRBJ2-7
v_gene: TRBV28
abundance: NA
d_gene: TRBD2
CDR3aa: CASRAVAGNSYEQYF
CDR3nt: TGTGCCAGCAGAGCAGTAGCGGGTAACTCCTACGAGCAGTACTTC

j_gene: TRBJ1-2
v_gene: TRBV3-1
abundance: many
d_gene: NA
CDR3aa: CASSQEAGYTF
CDR3nt: TGTGCCAGCAGCCAAGAGGCTGGCTACACCTTC

j_gene: TRBJ2-3
v_gene: TRBV20-1
abundance: many
d_gene: TRBD1
CDR3aa: CSANGQGHSTDTQYF
CDR3nt: TGCAGTGCTAACGGACAGGGGCATAGCACAGATACGCAGTATTTT